These 9 T cell receptor beta chains were all obtained from the same sample, sequenced in a study of CD8 T cells in Susac syndrome. Random hexamers were used to reverse transcribe the RNA input (roughly 0.5 to 1 ug). TCRdb re-called the immunoSEQ multiplex PCR reads through MiXCR, storing one row per CDR3 protein. The data hold approximately 210,000 distinct CDR3 sequences, with 94% observed a single time. The specimen sequenced was CD4+ T cells from PBMCs. All receptors come from a human donor with Susac syndrome.

The chain couples TRBV7-2 to TRBJ2-7, with D perhaps matching TRBD1 (6 bases). Trimming left V 6 bases short and J 7 bases short, with 19 bases between. This CDR3 comprises 14 residues. CDR1 SGHTA and CDR2 FQGNSA come from the germline V gene. The CDR3 protein is CASSFYRDTGEQYF. For the CDR3, the DNA is TGTGCCAGCAGTTTTTACCGGGACACGGGTGAGCAGTACTTC. Full variable domain (missing parts from reference TRBV7-2 and TRBJ2-7): GAGVSQSPSNKVTEKGKDVELRCDPISGHTALYWYRQSLGQGLEFLIYFQGNSAPDKSGLPSDRFSAERTGGSVSTLTIQRTQQEDSAVYLCASSFYRDTGEQYFGPGTRLTVT.

The rearrangement uses TRBV2 and TRBJ1-5; D is perhaps TRBD1 (5 bases). This CDR3 region has 13 residues. The V end was cut by 10 bases, the J end by 3 bases, with 13 bases between. Germline CDR1 is SNHLY and CDR2 is FYNNEI. The CDR3 region has the DNA TGTGCCATTACCCAGGGCCCCAATCAGCCCCAGCATTTT. It yields the protein CAITQGPNQPQHF.

The J gene is TRBJ1-1, the V gene TRBV20-1, with a weak D call TRBD1 (5 bases). This CDR3 contains 13 residues. With 8 bases removed from V and 0 bases from J, the gap between germline ends came to 13 bases. Germline-derived CDR1 and CDR2 are DFQATT and SNEGSKA (reference sequence). CDR3 residues: CSSTRQMNTEAFF. CDR3 DNA sequence: TGCAGTTCTACCCGACAGATGAACACTGAAGCTTTCTTT.

The chain joins TRBV20-1 to TRBJ1-5, with 8 bases lining up with TRBD1. Per the germline V gene, CDR1 is DFQATT and CDR2 is SNEGSKA (reference sequence). CDR3 length: 15 residues. The trim removed 6 bases at V and 4 bases at J, leaving 11 bases unmatched. In DNA, the CDR3 is TGCAGTGCCCCCAGGAGGGACAGGCCAAATCAGCCCCAGCATTTT. It is translated as CSAPRRDRPNQPQHF.

The gene calls are TRBV7-8 and TRBJ1-5; D call uncertain. The V gene lost 4 bases and the J gene lost 3 bases, with 13 bases spanning the gap. This CDR3 comprises 15 residues. The germline CDR1 and CDR2 sequences are SGHVS and FQNEAQ. CDR3 coding DNA: TGTGCCAGCAGCTCCGATCGGGCCCTCAATCAGCCCCAGCATTTT. Protein: CASSSDRALNQPQHF.

The V gene is TRBV11-2, the J gene TRBJ1-2, with D unclear. V was pared by 3 bases and J by 2 bases, with 7 bases between. The CDR3 is made up of 13 amino acids. Germline V gene data show CDR1 as SGHAT and CDR2 as FQNNGV. CDR3 coding DNA: TGTGCCAGCAGCTTTGCAGAGAACTATGGCTACACCTTC. This sequence encodes CASSFAENYGYTF.

V usage is TRBV20-1 and J usage is TRBJ1-2; TRBD1 matches 11 bases. The J segment lost 7 bases and the V segment lost 4 bases, leaving 5 bases of the junction unmatched. Germline CDR1 and CDR2: DFQATT and SNEGSKA (reference sequence). The CDR3 length is 13 residues. Here the CDR3 DNA reads TGCAGTGCTACCGGACAGGGGGCGGGTGGCTACACCTTC. It codes for CSATGQGAGGYTF.

The CDR3 DNA sequence: TGTGCCACCAGCAGAGATCTGACAGGGAGCACAGATACGCAGTATTTT. Amino acids: CATSRDLTGSTDTQYF. The V call is TRBV15, the J call TRBJ2-3; 7 nucleotides align to TRBD1. CDR3 length equals 16 residues. V dropped 0 bases and J dropped 0; count of bases not matched to a gene: 3. The germline CDR1 and CDR2 sequences are LNHNV and YYDKDF (reference sequence).

The chain couples TRBV20-1 to TRBJ2-1; D possibly corresponds to TRBD1 (6 bases). Germline CDR1 and CDR2: DFQATT and SNEGSKA (reference sequence). With 3 bases removed from V and 2 bases from J, the gap between germline ends came to 17 bases. CDR3 size: 16 residues. The chain's CDR3 is CSASSPGTRAYNEQFF. The CDR3 bases are TGCAGTGCTAGCTCCCCCGGGACAAGGGCCTACAATGAGCAGTTCTTC.